Below are 24 T cell receptor beta chains sequenced from a single sample in a study of shared clonotypes between healthy human individuals (dated by TCRdb to 2018 to 2020). The library was prepared using the immunoSEQ multiplex PCR assay. The clones in this table, taken by TCRdb from immuneACCESS, are in-frame only. Not every clone is retained; where verified, under half of the shortfall comes from an unresolved V gene, and the cause of the rest is unknown. Recorded for this sample are a few million clones; more than 90% of them occurred a single time. The biggest ten clones account for around 0.15% of the sample. The sample consisted of naive CD4+ T cells sorted from blood. The sample's cell subset or site, from its label and the paper: CD45RA+ positively selected. These TCRs come from a man younger than 35 in good health.

The CDR3 loop reads CASSFGSGGRQNYGYTF. CDR3 DNA sequence: TGTGCCAGCAGTTTCGGATCTGGGGGGCGACAAAACTATGGCTACACCTTC. The rearrangement joins TRBV28 to TRBJ1-2; perhaps TRBD1 as D (6 bases). V lost 3 bases and J lost 2, with 19 bases in between. CDR1 MDHEN and CDR2 SYDVKM come from the germline V gene. CDR3 length: 17 residues.

The V call is TRBV5-1, the J call TRBJ2-3; D uncertain. V dropped 2 bases and J dropped 0 bases, with 13 bases sitting between them. The germline V gene encodes CDR1 SGHRS and CDR2 YFSETQ. This CDR3 region has 16 residues. CDR3 sequence (DNA): TGCGCCAGCAGCTTCACCAGGATTACTAGCACAGATACGCAGTATTTT. Translating it yields CASSFTRITSTDTQYF.

The gene calls are TRBV5-5 and TRBJ1-2, with TRBD1 matching 7 bases. The CDR3 covers 15 residues. The V gene end was trimmed by 4 bases and the J gene end by 0 bases; junction bases not matched to a gene: 6. In germline, CDR1 is SGHKS, CDR2 YYEKEE (reference sequence). CDR3 nucleotides: TGTGCCAGCAGCGTCACAGGGGTCTCTAACTATGGCTACACCTTC. Its protein is CASSVTGVSNYGYTF.

This clone has a single count. Other DNA sequences in this sample translate to the same CDR3. This chain connects TRBV30 to TRBJ1-6, with 10 nucleotides matching TRBD1. V was clipped by 1 base and J by 7 bases; unmatched bases: 4. Germline CDR1 GTSNPN, CDR2 SVGIG (reference sequence). The CDR3 has 15 amino acids. The chain's CDR3 is CAWSGGQGWNSPLHF. The CDR3 nucleotides read TGTGCCTGGAGTGGGGGACAGGGGTGGAATTCACCCCTCCACTTT.

The chain couples TRBV19 to TRBJ1-4; tentatively, D is TRBD1 (6 bases). In germline, CDR1 is LNHDA, CDR2 SQIVND (reference sequence). Trimming shortened V by 4 bases and J by 6 bases, and 15 bases separated the two germline ends. The length of the CDR3 is 15 residues. CDR3 in amino acids: CASSSTGRGDEKLFF. DNA of the CDR3: TGTGCCAGTAGTAGCACAGGGCGGGGGGATGAAAAACTGTTTTTT.

The chain couples TRBV30 to TRBJ1-6, with 9 nucleotides matching TRBD1. Germline assignment: CDR1 GTSNPN and CDR2 SVGIG (reference sequence). The CDR3 has 13 amino acids. The CDR3 DNA sequence: TGTGCGGCGGGACAGGGCTACAATTCACCCCTCCACTTT. Translation gives CAAGQGYNSPLHF.

The chain links TRBV29-1 to TRBJ2-2; D is unclear. From germline, CDR1 is SQVTM and CDR2 ANQGSEA. V was pared by 6 bases and J by 1 base, with 12 bases between. The CDR3 has 14 amino acids. The DNA for the CDR3 is TGCAGCGTACGAGGAGATTTGAACACCGGGGAGCTGTTTTTT. Translated, it gives CSVRGDLNTGELFF.

V and J are TRBV14 and TRBJ2-1, with 7 bases identical to TRBD2. This CDR3 contains 14 residues. Germline-derived CDR1 and CDR2 are SGHDN and FVKESK. The trim removed 2 bases at V and 8 bases at J, leaving 6 bases unmatched. The CDR3, as DNA: TGTGCCAGCAGCCAAACCCCAGGGAGGGATGAGCAGTTCTTC. This encodes CASSQTPGRDEQFF.

The V gene is TRBV10-1, the J gene TRBJ2-1, with 7 positions matching TRBD2. The germline CDR1 and CDR2 sequences are WNHNN and SYGVQD (reference sequence). J lost 0 bases, V lost 0 bases, and 5 bases had no gene match. The CDR3 has 17 residues. CDR3 region: CASSESYGGSSYNEQFF. The CDR3 bases are TGCGCCAGCAGTGAGTCGTACGGGGGGAGCTCCTACAATGAGCAGTTCTTC.

This clone was detected only once. This chain joins TRBV4-3 and TRBJ2-1; D gene uncertain. Germline V gene sequence: CDR1 LGHNA, CDR2 YSLEER. Trimming shortened V by 0 bases and J by 2 bases, and 8 bases separated the two germline ends. CDR3 size: 15 residues. The CDR3 loop is CASSQEQAPYNEQFF. CDR3 coding DNA: TGCGCCAGCAGCCAAGAGCAGGCGCCCTACAATGAGCAGTTCTTC.

This rearrangement joins TRBV19 to TRBJ1-2; 7 bases match TRBD1. The CDR3 runs to 13 residues. From germline, CDR1 is LNHDA and CDR2 SQIVND (reference sequence). V trimming: 6 bases; J trimming: 6 bases; junction bases outside the gene matches: 7. The chain's CDR3 is CASRTTGTDGYTF. CDR3 DNA: TGTGCCAGTAGGACGACAGGGACAGATGGCTACACCTTC. The variable domain in full, with the rest retrieved from reference TRBV19 and TRBJ1-2, is DGGITQSPKYLFRKEGQNVTLSCEQNLNHDAMYWYRQDPGQGLRLIYYSQIVNDFQKGDIAEGYSVSREKKESFPLTVTSAQKNPTAFYLCASRTTGTDGYTFGSGTRLTVV.

V usage is TRBV18 and J usage is TRBJ1-4, with a possible D match to TRBD1 (5 bases). The CDR3 sequence is 17 residues long. Trimming removed 5 bases at V and 4 bases at J, with 20 bases between. Germline lookup yields CDR1 KGHSH and CDR2 LQKENI. The CDR3 spells CASSAKVTTANNEKLFF. The CDR3 region has the DNA TGTGCCAGCTCAGCCAAGGTTACGACAGCTAATAATGAAAAACTGTTTTTT.

Of note for this clone: At one of its ends the junction is not consistent with the germline gene, which may arise from a read error. The chain is built from TRBV5-3 and TRBJ1-2, with 9 bases aligning to TRBD1. TRBV5-3 counts as an open reading frame of uncertain function. This CDR3 is built from 13 residues. The CDR3 nucleotides are TGTGCCAGCAGCTTGGAGACAGGGGGTGGCTACACCTTC. Its translation: CASSLETGGGYTF.

About this clone: Other DNA sequences within the sample encode an identical CDR3. CDR3 sequence reads: CASSYSTGNQPQHF. As DNA, the CDR3 is TGTGCCAGCAGTTACTCGACGGGGAATCAGCCCCAGCATTTT. The chain couples TRBV6-6 to TRBJ1-5; the D is unclear. CDR1 is MNHNY, CDR2 SVGAGI, per germline (reference sequence). This CDR3 region has 14 residues. Trimming shortened V by 0 bases and J by 4 bases, and 7 bases separated the two germline ends.

V is TRBV4-1 and J is TRBJ1-2; no reliable D call. Germline V gives CDR1 MGHRA, CDR2 YSYEKL. CDR3 length equals 15 residues. V lost 0 bases, J lost 4 bases, and 12 bases lay in between. CDR3 DNA sequence: TGCGCCAGCAGCCAAGATAGCCCGCCCACCTATGGCTACACCTTC. Protein product: CASSQDSPPTYGYTF.

V usage is TRBV11-2 and J usage is TRBJ2-7, with 10 nucleotides matching TRBD2. The CDR3 has 15 amino acids. The germline CDR1 and CDR2 sequences are SGHAT and FQNNGV. The V and J ends lost 5 bases and 11 bases, in that order; junction bases with no gene match: 15. CDR3 coding DNA: TGTGCCAGCAGCCTGGGGGTAGAACTAGCGGGAAGGGAGTACTTC. Translation gives CASSLGVELAGREYF.

The genes are TRBV9 and TRBJ2-5, with 11 bases matching TRBD2. V was pared by 1 base and J by 1 base, with 3 bases of the junction left unmatched. The V gene's germline CDR1 is SGDLS and CDR2 YYNGEE. CDR3 length: 16 residues. This CDR3 is CASSVNLAGGQETQYF. The CDR3 nucleotides read TGTGCCAGCAGCGTAAATCTAGCGGGGGGCCAAGAGACCCAGTACTTC.

The chain couples TRBV5-1 to TRBJ2-7, with 9 nucleotides matching TRBD2. CDR1 is SGHRS, CDR2 YFSETQ, per germline. V dropped 7 bases and J dropped 0; count of bases not matched to a gene: 8. This CDR3 contains 15 residues. The CDR3 nucleotides read TGCGCCAGCGCCTCCCTAGCGGGGCCCTCCTACGAGCAGTACTTC. This gives the protein CASASLAGPSYEQYF. Based on the CDR3 plus reference TRBV5-1 and TRBJ2-7, the full variable domain is KAGVTQTPRYLIKTRGQQVTLSCSPISGHRSVSWYQQTPGQGLQFLFEYFSETQRNKGNFPGRFSGRQFSNSRSEMNVSTLELGDSALYLCASASLAGPSYEQYFGPGTRLTVT.

The table lists this clone with a count of one. The V and J genes are TRBV7-9 and TRBJ2-5, with 8 bases matching TRBD2. V was pared by 4 bases and J by 3 bases, with 10 bases of the junction left unmatched. This CDR3 is 16 amino acids long. CDR1 is SEHNR, CDR2 FQNEAQ, per germline (reference sequence). The CDR3 DNA follows: TGTGCCAGCAGCTCCAGGATACCGGGAGGGAAAGAGACCCAGTACTTC. It codes for CASSSRIPGGKETQYF.

CDR3 in amino acids: CASSHDGGVGQPQHF. The CDR3 region has the DNA TGCGCCAGCAGCCACGACGGGGGGGTCGGTCAGCCCCAGCATTTT. This rearrangement joins TRBV5-1 to TRBJ1-5; weak D call: TRBD1 (5 bases). Germline CDR1 reads SGHRS; CDR2 reads YFSETQ. The CDR3 loop spans 15 amino acids. Between the trimmed V and J ends, which lost 4 bases and 6 bases, there was a span of 17 bases. Drawing the rest from reference TRBV5-1 and TRBJ1-5, the complete variable domain is KAGVTQTPRYLIKTRGQQVTLSCSPISGHRSVSWYQQTPGQGLQFLFEYFSETQRNKGNFPGRFSGRQFSNSRSEMNVSTLELGDSALYLCASSHDGGVGQPQHFGDGTRLSIL.

This clone turned up a few times. V usage is TRBV18 and J usage is TRBJ1-1; D ambiguous. The V gene lost 1 base and the J gene lost 4 bases, with 13 bases spanning the gap. The CDR3 runs 15 residues. The germline CDR1 and CDR2 sequences are KGHSH and LQKENI. The CDR3 DNA sequence: TGTGCCAGCTCACCACTGCGTGGGGTTGCCACTGAAGCTTTCTTT. This translates into CASSPLRGVATEAFF.

In DNA form, the CDR3 reads TGTGCCAGCAGCTTAGGCAGACACTCCTACGAGCAGTACTTC. Translation gives CASSLGRHSYEQYF. This chain uses TRBV11-3 with TRBJ2-7; D remains ambiguous. This CDR3 is built from 14 residues. The germline gives CDR1 SGHNT, CDR2 YENEEA. Trimming left V 1 base short and J 0 bases short, with 7 bases between.

With respect to this clone: Other nucleotide sequences from this sample produce the same CDR3. V is TRBV18 and J is TRBJ2-5; D is unresolved. The V gene's germline CDR1 is KGHSH and CDR2 LQKENI. V lost 3 bases, J lost 3 bases, and 5 bases lay in between. CDR3 length: 12 amino acids. The CDR3 DNA sequence: TGTGCCAGCTCACCGGAAGAAGAGACCCAGTACTTC. Its translation is CASSPEEETQYF.

The chain carries TRBV5-4 and TRBJ2-7, with 8 positions matching TRBD2. The germline V gene has CDR1 SGHNT and CDR2 YYREEE (reference sequence). V dropped 3 bases and J dropped 3; count of bases not matched to a gene: 11. The CDR3 is made up of 16 amino acids. CDR3 region: CASSWVRGGFHYEQYF. The CDR3 DNA is TGTGCCAGCAGCTGGGTACGCGGGGGGTTTCACTACGAGCAGTACTTC.